Listed below are T cell receptor beta chains from one sample, sequenced in a study of T cell responses to AZD1222 COVID-19 vaccine. TCRdb keeps only in-frame clones here, not all; method: immunoSEQ multiplex PCR. The sample shows 140,000 to 150,000 clones, roughly 88% of them seen only once. Sequencing used peripheral blood, obtained 28 days after the second AZD1222 dose. These receptors were collected from an adult who received the AZD1222 COVID-19 vaccine. The conserved cysteine and the conserved F or W are not part of the CDR3 here.

v_call	j_call	cdr3_aa
TRBV11-2	TRBJ1-4	ASRVRGEGEKLF
TRBV14	TRBJ2-3	ASSRNLGGDTQY
TRBV24-1	TRBJ2-1	ATSAGDTGDEQF
TRBV10-1	TRBJ2-1	ASSEAQGAYNEQF
TRBV3-1/TRBV3-2	TRBJ1-1	ASSPTGNTEAF
TRBV7-6	TRBJ1-1	ASSLWVQNTEAF
TRBV7-9	TRBJ2-5	ASSLAGTRGETQY
TRBV5-5	TRBJ1-5	ASSAPGHGQPQH
TRBV4-1	TRBJ1-1	ASSQPRGLTEAF
TRBV5-6	TRBJ1-2	ASSLDKSGRGYT
TRBV7-6	TRBJ1-1	ASSYRGHKDTEAF
TRBV5-1	TRBJ1-1	ASSLGPGGTEAF
TRBV29-1	TRBJ2-7	SVGSGGTYEQY
TRBV5-1	TRBJ1-6	ASSLAPQASLRGSPLH
TRBV5-5	TRBJ2-7	ASSFLKAHTNSYEQY
TRBV2	TRBJ1-2	ASTPGQNLRNYGYT
TRBV29-1	TRBJ2-1	SVDGDRDGEQF
TRBV10-2	TRBJ1-1	ASSAGLTEAF
TRBV28	TRBJ2-3	ASSSHLRDTQY
TRBV27	TRBJ1-6	ASSIFNYGTPDKRFHSPLH
TRBV10-3	TRBJ1-1	AISEWDRGNPEAF
TRBV5-1	TRBJ2-7	ASSLGDRVLDEQY
TRBV15	TRBJ2-5	ATSRAGAGAWETQY
TRBV15	TRBJ2-3	ATSSPDRGADTQY
TRBV10-3	TRBJ2-7	AIGTSGRYEQY
TRBV2	TRBJ1-5	ASSSRTGSKPQH
TRBV4-1	TRBJ2-7	ASSLRLAPFEQY
TRBV3-1/TRBV3-2	TRBJ1-1	ASSQAGRANTEAF
TRBV7-9	TRBJ2-1	ASSLGSGGAGEQF
TRBV16	TRBJ1-2	ASSQLGQGEAGYT
TRBV7-9	TRBJ1-5	ASSRGGVGNQPQH
TRBV6-5	TRBJ1-6	ASSYFTGRADSPLH
TRBV2	TRBJ1-6	ASNEQGYNSPLH
TRBV6-2/TRBV6-3	TRBJ2-7	ASSSMIRTDSYEQY
TRBV5-6	TRBJ2-5	ASRTSGAGQTQY
TRBV30	TRBJ2-3	ARDQGVGTDTQY
TRBV15	TRBJ2-1	ATSVRLAGDEEQF
TRBV13	TRBJ1-2	ASSRTGGNYGYT
TRBV4-1	TRBJ2-5	ASSQGSAPGQETQY
TRBV7-9	TRBJ1-2	ASSSGAALGGYT
TRBV9	TRBJ1-2	ASSVGPGQRYGYT
TRBV21-1	TRBJ1-2	ASSNSREGFYGYT
TRBV21-1	TRBJ2-7	AIPPSEGASYEQY
TRBV12-3/TRBV12-4	TRBJ2-3	ASRTGTGDTQY
TRBV7-2	TRBJ1-2	ASSLGASTNYGYT
TRBV5-1	TRBJ2-7	ASSLGDEQNEQY
TRBV10-3	TRBJ2-1	AASSHSGTVSYNEQF
TRBV6-1	TRBJ2-6	ASSVTGTGAGANVLT
TRBV5-1	TRBJ2-5	ASSLQVSETQY
TRBV12-3/TRBV12-4	TRBJ2-3	ASSLSSTDTQY
TRBV12-5	TRBJ2-1	ASVDGPYNEQF
TRBV6-5	TRBJ1-4	ASSYRAEGEKLF
TRBV3-1/TRBV3-2	TRBJ2-7	ASSQGFGLASYEQY
TRBV4-1	TRBJ2-5	ASSPRQGATETQY
TRBV7-9	TRBJ2-2	ASSPGQRTGELF
TRBV29-1	TRBJ2-7	SVDKPGSSYEQY